This T cell receptor beta chain was recorded in a study of cytomegalovirus exposure and HLA in healthy donors. The PCR had 60 Vbeta and 13 Jbeta primers. Sequencing was performed with immunoSEQ multiplex PCR; in TCRdb, only in-frame clones are kept and a portion is missing. Of 84,000 or so clones detected, roughly 76% appear once; the ten largest clones hold 1.1% to 1.5%. Trimming took off 8 bases at V and 2 bases at J, with 9 bases between the two ends. This CDR3 contains 13 residues. CDR1 is MDHEN, CDR2 SYDVKM, per germline. Regarding this clone: Its antigen is unidentified.

Study conclusions and caveats: Researchers reported in a later analysis that a missense DCLRE1C variant was tied to TCR beta V- and J-gene trimming. In all likelihood, a cluster of highly shared sequence variants was a sequencing artifact. With DRB1 most and HLA-C fewest, TCR association rates differed between HLA loci in a later analysis. A classifier reportedly called cytomegalovirus status with high sensitivity and specificity.

J is TRBJ2-2 and V is TRBV28, with D uncertain. This receptor was obtained from a male donor in good health and CMV-seronegative. The sequenced material came from PBMCs. CDR3 DNA: TGTGCCAGCCTGAACCTAAACACCGGGGAGCTGTTTTTT. Amino acids: CASLNLNTGELFF.